The entry that follows covers one T cell receptor beta chain sequence. TCRdb reanalysed the PCR reads using MiXCR and keeps one entry per CDR3 protein. The table records around 85,000 distinct CDR3 sequences, 49% of them present only once. This sample is drawn from a study of CDR3 diversity in severe acne. The CDR3 totals 16 residues. Trimming left V 4 bases short and J 1 base short, with 16 bases between. Germline CDR1 LGHDT, CDR2 YNNKEL (reference sequence). Sequences were obtained from blood. The receptor was derived from a male donor with severe acne vulgaris. This sequence joins TRBV3-1 and TRBJ1-1; tentative D call: TRBD1 (5 bases). DNA of the CDR3: TGTGCCAGCAGCCCAACCAAGGGGTGGGGGAACACTGAAGCTTTCTTT. Its protein is CASSPTKGWGNTEAFF. Based on the CDR3 plus reference TRBV3-1 and TRBJ1-1, the full variable domain is DTAVSQTPKYLVTQMGNDKSIKCEQNLGHDTMYWYKQDSKKFLKIMFSYNNKELIINETVPNRFSPKSPDKAHLNLHINSLELGDSAVYFCASSPTKGWGNTEAFFGQGTRLTVV.